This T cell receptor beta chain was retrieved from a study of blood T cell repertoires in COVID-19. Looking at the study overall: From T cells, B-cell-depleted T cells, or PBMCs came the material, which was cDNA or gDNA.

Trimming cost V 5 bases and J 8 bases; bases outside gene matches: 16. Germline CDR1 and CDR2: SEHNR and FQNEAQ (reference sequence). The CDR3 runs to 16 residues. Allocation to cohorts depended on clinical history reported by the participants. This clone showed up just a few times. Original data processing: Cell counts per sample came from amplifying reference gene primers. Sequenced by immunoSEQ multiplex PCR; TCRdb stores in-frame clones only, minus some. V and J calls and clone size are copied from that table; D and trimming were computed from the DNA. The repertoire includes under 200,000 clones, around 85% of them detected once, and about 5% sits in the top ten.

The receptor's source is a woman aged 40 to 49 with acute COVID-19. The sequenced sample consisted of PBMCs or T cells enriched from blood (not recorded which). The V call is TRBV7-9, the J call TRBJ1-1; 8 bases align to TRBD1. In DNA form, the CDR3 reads TGTGCCAGCAGCCCCCCGTCGGTACGACAGGGGCGAGAAGCTTTCTTT. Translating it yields CASSPPSVRQGREAFF.